This TCR beta chain was sequenced during a study of regulatory T cells in long-lasting Graves disease. This clonotype turned up a few times. V dropped 5 bases and J dropped 1 base, with 8 bases sitting between them. Germline CDR1 LNHDA, CDR2 SQIVND (reference sequence). The CDR3 is made up of 13 amino acids. Time point defined: newly diagnosed GD, antithyroid drugs for less than 3 months. PBMC-derived RNA was used for the TCR library. It was American Thyroid Association guidelines that determined Graves' disease diagnosis. Library construction for TCR beta used iRepertoire HTBI primers and Arm-PCR of CDR3 regions. Using its own MiXCR run on the multiplex PCR reads, TCRdb lists one record per CDR3 protein. The sample has about 540,000 distinct CDR3 sequences, approximately 13% seen once. The sample was also reused in another study, on T cells in Graves' hyperthyroidism and ophthalmopathy. From that paper: TCR CDR3 regions were first amplified by RT-PCR with HTBI primers.

The TCR originated in a man aged 25-45 years with Graves disease. The starting material was peripheral blood mononuclear cells (PBMCs), obtained at new diagnosis, from a patient treated with antithyroid drugs. J is TRBJ2-5 and V is TRBV19; D not resolved. CDR3 residues: CASSHITQETQYF. CDR3 in DNA: TGTGCCAGTAGTCACATAACCCAAGAGACCCAGTACTTC.